These T cell receptor beta chains were read from a single sample in a study of blood T cell repertoires in COVID-19. The data were produced by immunoSEQ multiplex PCR, yet TCRdb's version contains in-frame clones alone and is incomplete. Among fewer than 250,000 clones listed, around 84% were seen once. The sample taken for sequencing was peripheral blood. Receptor source: a man aged 25-40 years with active or convalescent COVID-19. The CDR3 runs from the conserved cysteine through the conserved F or W. Fields, in order: CDR3 DNA, CDR3 protein, J gene, D gene, clone size, V gene. D genes are given only for firm matches. Clone size is shown for a subset of rows, as once, few, many or a class of expanded clone.

DNA: TGTGCCAGCAGCCGAGACAGGGGGCAGTACTATGGCTACACCTTC
CDR3: CASSRDRGQYYGYTF
J: TRBJ1-2
D: TRBD1
size: -
V: TRBV3-1/TRBV3-2

DNA: TGTGCCAGCAGCCAAGGGAGATACGAGCAGTACTTC
CDR3: CASSQGRYEQYF
J: TRBJ2-7
D: -
size: -
V: TRBV3-1/TRBV3-2

DNA: TGTGCCAGCAGTCCCCGTCACAGGGGGTCCTATAATTCACCCCTCCACTTT
CDR3: CASSPRHRGSYNSPLHF
J: TRBJ1-6
D: TRBD1
size: -
V: TRBV6-6

DNA: TGTGCCAGCAGCTGGACAGACAGGAATTCACCCCTCCACTTT
CDR3: CASSWTDRNSPLHF
J: TRBJ1-6
D: -
size: -
V: TRBV11-2

DNA: TGCGCCAGCAGCCCCTCAGGTGGGTGGCAGTTCTTC
CDR3: CASSPSGGWQFF
J: TRBJ2-1
D: -
size: -
V: TRBV5-1

DNA: TGCGCCAGCAGCCAAGATGGGGGGGGAGAAGCTTTCTTT
CDR3: CASSQDGGGEAFF
J: TRBJ1-1
D: -
size: -
V: TRBV4-3

DNA: TGTGCCAGCAGTTACGGGACAGGGGAAGCTAACTATGGCTACACCTTC
CDR3: CASSYGTGEANYGYTF
J: TRBJ1-2
D: TRBD1
size: -
V: TRBV6-5

DNA: TGTGCCAGCAGCCCCGGCCCCCCAGGCCCCGTTGGGCTCCTCCACTTT
CDR3: CASSPGPPGPVGLLHF
J: TRBJ1-6
D: -
size: -
V: TRBV7-2

DNA: TGTGCCAGCAGCGACGACAGGGGGCTCGGAAACACCATATATTTT
CDR3: CASSDDRGLGNTIYF
J: TRBJ1-3
D: TRBD1
size: once
V: TRBV7-8

DNA: TGTGCCTGGAGAGGACAGGGGTTGATTTCACCCCTCCACTTT
CDR3: CAWRGQGLISPLHF
J: TRBJ1-6
D: TRBD1
size: few
V: TRBV30

DNA: TGTGCCAGCTCACCCTCCAGGGGGCATGGCTCACCCCTCCACTTT
CDR3: CASSPSRGHGSPLHF
J: TRBJ1-6
D: TRBD1
size: -
V: TRBV18

DNA: TGTGCCAGCAGCTTCGGGGACAGACAATCCTCCTTCTACACCTTC
CDR3: CASSFGDRQSSFYTF
J: TRBJ1-2
D: TRBD1
size: -
V: TRBV11-2

DNA: TGTGCCAGCGGACTCGACAGGAGCCAGCCCCAGCATTTT
CDR3: CASGLDRSQPQHF
J: TRBJ1-5
D: -
size: -
V: TRBV12-3/TRBV12-4

DNA: TGTGCCAGCAGTAAAGGGGGAAAAGGGCCTGGGGAGACCCAGTACTTC
CDR3: CASSKGGKGPGETQYF
J: TRBJ2-5
D: -
size: -
V: TRBV6-6

DNA: TGTGCCAGCAGTTACAACAGGGTGTCTGAAGCTTTCTTT
CDR3: CASSYNRVSEAFF
J: TRBJ1-1
D: -
size: -
V: TRBV6-5

DNA: TGTGCCAGCAGACCAACCCTGAGTCTAGCGGGAGGCTGGAGAGAGACCCAGTACTTC
CDR3: CASRPTLSLAGGWRETQYF
J: TRBJ2-5
D: TRBD2
size: -
V: TRBV7-2

DNA: TGTGCCAGCAGTCCGACAATCGCCCCTAACAATGAGCAGTTCTTC
CDR3: CASSPTIAPNNEQFF
J: TRBJ2-1
D: -
size: -
V: TRBV27

DNA: TGCGCCAGCAGCTTGGAGGCAGGGAGGTCCTACAATGAGCAGTTCTTC
CDR3: CASSLEAGRSYNEQFF
J: TRBJ2-1
D: -
size: -
V: TRBV5-1